This is a list of T cell receptor beta chains from one sample in a study of blood T cell repertoires in COVID-19. Assay: immunoSEQ multiplex PCR; the TCRdb copy retains only in-frame clones and omits some. This table has some 48,000 clones, around 88% appearing once. Sequencing was done on a sample of peripheral blood. These receptors all stem from a human donor in a cohort sampled during active COVID-19. The CDR3 runs from the conserved cysteine through the conserved F or W. A D gene is named only where the DNA matches it firmly. Size values are once, few and many counts, or a class for expanded clones, and some rows have none.

>TRBJ2-7|NA|NA|TRBV12-3/TRBV12-4
CASSYSDYEQYF
TGTGCCAGCAGTTACTCCGACTACGAGCAGTACTTC
>TRBJ2-7|NA|NA|TRBV10-3
CAISESIAAEYEQYF
TGTGCCATCAGTGAGTCGATAGCGGCAGAATACGAGCAGTACTTC
>TRBJ2-7|NA|TRBD2|TRBV27
CASSPRLARNREQYF
TGTGCCAGCAGTCCCAGACTAGCGAGGAATCGGGAGCAGTACTTC
>TRBJ2-1|NA|TRBD2|TRBV2
CAGSDGTSVNEQFF
TGTGCCGGATCTGACGGGACTAGCGTGAATGAGCAGTTCTTC
>TRBJ2-1|NA|NA|TRBV5-1
CASSFRWSSYNEQFF
TGCGCCAGCAGCTTCCGGTGGAGCTCCTACAATGAGCAGTTCTTC
>TRBJ2-1|NA|TRBD1|TRBV4-1
CASSQVGDRGLLDEQFF
TGCGCCAGCAGCCAAGTCGGGGACAGGGGGCTTTTGGATGAGCAGTTCTTC
>TRBJ2-2|NA|NA|TRBV14
CASSPGYGELFF
TGTGCCAGCAGCCCAGGGTACGGGGAGCTGTTTTTT
>TRBJ1-2|few|TRBD1|TRBV6-4
CASSANRGQEYGYTF
TGTGCCAGCAGTGCCAACAGGGGGCAAGAGTATGGCTACACCTTC
>TRBJ1-1|once|NA|TRBV19
CASSTIQPRDTEAFF
TGTGCCAGTAGTACCATACAACCACGGGATACTGAAGCTTTCTTT
>TRBJ1-3|few|NA|TRBV4-2
CASSQVLSAGSGNTIYF
TGTGCCAGCAGCCAAGTTCTCTCCGCCGGGTCTGGAAACACCATATATTTT
>TRBJ1-2|NA|TRBD1|TRBV29-1
CSVEGTGGNYGYTF
TGCAGCGTTGAAGGCACAGGGGGCAACTATGGCTACACCTTC
>TRBJ2-7|NA|NA|TRBV10-3
CAIRSGTPSYEQYF
TGTGCCATCCGCTCCGGGACTCCTTCCTACGAGCAGTACTTC
>TRBJ2-1|few|TRBD1|TRBV24-1
CATSDTGGNNEQFF
TGTGCCACCAGTGATACAGGGGGGAACAATGAGCAGTTCTTC
>TRBJ2-3|NA|TRBD2|TRBV3-1/TRBV3-2
CASSPGWGREGRADTQYF
TGTGCCAGCAGCCCCGGTTGGGGGCGGGAGGGCCGGGCAGATACGCAGTATTTT
>TRBJ1-2|NA|TRBD1|TRBV5-6
CASSTHGQGDYTF
TGTGCCAGCAGCACACATGGACAGGGGGACTACACCTTC
>TRBJ1-3|NA|TRBD1|TRBV9
CASSVGPQGDGGNTIYF
TGTGCCAGCAGCGTAGGCCCCCAGGGGGACGGAGGAAACACCATATATTTT
>TRBJ2-5|NA|TRBD1|TRBV13
CASSLGQGQTQYF
TGTGCCAGCAGCCTCGGACAGGGACAGACCCAGTACTTC
>TRBJ2-7|NA|NA|TRBV5-1
CASSLDAVKGSEQYF
TGCGCCAGCAGCTTGGATGCGGTTAAAGGCTCCGAGCAGTACTTC
>TRBJ1-1|NA|TRBD1|TRBV27
CASSAGQGVGNTEAFF
TGTGCCAGCAGTGCGGGACAGGGGGTAGGGAACACTGAAGCTTTCTTT
>TRBJ2-1|NA|NA|TRBV29-1
CSAAGNSYNEQFF
TGCAGCGCGGCCGGGAACTCCTACAATGAGCAGTTCTTC
>TRBJ1-6|NA|TRBD1|TRBV19
CASSNRDRVRSPLHF
TGTGCCAGTAGTAACCGGGACAGGGTTCGCTCACCCCTCCACTTT
>TRBJ2-3|NA|TRBD2|TRBV6-1
CASSEVAGGPGTDTQYF
TGTGCCAGCAGTGAAGTAGCGGGAGGGCCCGGCACAGATACGCAGTATTTT
>TRBJ2-2|NA|TRBD2|TRBV30
CAWKMSGAVTGELFF
TGTGCCTGGAAAATGAGCGGGGCGGTTACCGGGGAGCTGTTTTTT
>TRBJ1-5|few|NA|TRBV7-9
CASSVQGSNQPQHF
TGTGCCAGCAGCGTACAGGGTAGCAATCAGCCCCAGCATTTT
>TRBJ1-1|NA|TRBD1|TRBV9
CASSVGRTGGLTEAFF
TGTGCCAGCAGCGTAGGGCGGACAGGGGGACTTACTGAAGCTTTCTTT
>TRBJ2-5|once|TRBD1|TRBV10-3
CATNWDREETQYF
TGTGCCACCAATTGGGACAGAGAAGAGACCCAGTACTTC
>TRBJ2-3|NA|NA|TRBV6-5
CASSPLGARTDTQYF
TGTGCCAGCAGTCCCCTTGGGGCACGCACAGATACGCAGTATTTT
>TRBJ2-1|NA|TRBD2|TRBV5-8
CASSLYGTSGYNEQFF
TGTGCCAGCAGCTTGTATGGGACTAGCGGTTACAATGAGCAGTTCTTC
>TRBJ2-7|once|TRBD2|TRBV4-1
CASSQDPGGEQYF
TGCGCCAGCAGCCAAGATCCGGGGGGCGAGCAGTACTTC
>TRBJ1-1|NA|TRBD1|TRBV9
CASSGQTGVRTEAFF
TGTGCCAGCAGCGGGCAAACAGGGGTTCGCACTGAAGCTTTCTTT
>TRBJ2-4|NA|TRBD1|TRBV5-1
CASSPGTALKNIQYF
TGCGCCAGCAGCCCGGGGACAGCCCTCAAAAACATTCAGTACTTC
>TRBJ2-6|few|NA|TRBV20-1
CSASVQGLTGANVLTF
TGCAGTGCTAGTGTACAGGGTTTGACTGGGGCCAACGTCCTGACTTTC
>TRBJ2-7|few|TRBD2|TRBV10-1
CASSPAGSVEQYF
TGCGCCAGCAGTCCAGCGGGATCTGTCGAGCAGTACTTC
>TRBJ2-1|NA|TRBD1|TRBV19
CASSISGTEDNEQFF
TGTGCCAGTAGTATCTCCGGGACAGAAGACAATGAGCAGTTCTTC
>TRBJ1-6|NA|TRBD1|TRBV3-1/TRBV3-2
CASSQGRGQGWSPLHF
TGTGCCAGCAGCCAAGGACGGGGACAGGGGTGGTCACCCCTCCACTTT
>TRBJ2-1|NA|TRBD2|TRBV4-1
CASSHFMASGRNEQFF
TGCGCCAGCAGCCATTTTATGGCTAGCGGGAGGAATGAGCAGTTCTTC
>TRBJ1-2|NA|NA|TRBV19
CASSPSPGGGTNYGYTF
TGTGCCAGTAGTCCGTCCCCGGGGGGGGGAACTAACTATGGCTACACCTTC
>TRBJ1-5|once|NA|TRBV2
CASMKGIGNQPQHF
TGTGCCAGCATGAAAGGAATCGGGAATCAGCCCCAGCATTTT
>TRBJ2-7|NA|NA|TRBV29-1
CSGARGPTYEQYF
TGCAGCGGGGCGCGGGGCCCGACCTACGAGCAGTACTTC
>TRBJ2-5|NA|TRBD2|TRBV9
CASRSGGGAGETQYF
TGTGCCAGCCGAAGTGGCGGGGGGGCCGGGGAGACCCAGTACTTC
>TRBJ2-1|NA|NA|TRBV11-2
CASSLGWAGNNEQFF
TGTGCCAGCAGCTTAGGGTGGGCAGGGAACAATGAGCAGTTCTTC
>TRBJ2-7|NA|NA|TRBV7-8
CASSFGASEQYF
TGTGCCAGCAGCTTTGGAGCTTCCGAGCAGTACTTC
>TRBJ1-3|NA|NA|TRBV7-2
CASSSYSGNTIYF
TGTGCCAGCAGCTCGTACTCTGGAAACACCATATATTTT
>TRBJ1-5|NA|NA|TRBV6-2/TRBV6-3
CASSLTENQPQHF
TGTGCCAGCAGTTTGACGGAGAATCAGCCCCAGCATTTT
>TRBJ2-3|NA|NA|TRBV13
CASSPPDREGSGTDTQYF
TGTGCCAGCAGCCCACCGGACAGGGAGGGATCAGGCACAGATACGCAGTATTTT
>TRBJ1-2|NA|TRBD1|TRBV6-5
CASSQQGAGGYTF
TGTGCCAGCAGTCAACAGGGGGCCGGTGGCTACACCTTC